The 22 T cell receptor beta chains in this list originate from one sample, sequenced in a study of cytomegalovirus exposure and HLA in healthy donors. Use of 60 Vbeta and 13 Jbeta primers characterized the PCR. The data were produced by immunoSEQ multiplex PCR, yet TCRdb's version contains in-frame clones alone and is incomplete. This table has some 140,000 clones, 65% to 80% appearing once. The specimen sequenced was PBMCs. The receptors here all came from a man in his forties or fifties in good health and CMV-seronegative.

The V and J genes are TRBV19 and TRBJ1-5; D may be TRBD1 (6 bases). Germline-derived CDR1 and CDR2 are LNHDA and SQIVND (reference sequence). Trimming pared 7 bases from V and 0 bases from J, leaving 7 bases between. The CDR3 runs 13 residues. The CDR3 DNA follows: TGTGCCAGTATAGGGGGTAGCAATCAGCCCCAGCATTTT. It is translated as CASIGGSNQPQHF.

This sequence joins TRBV27 and TRBJ1-2; D might be TRBD1 (5 bases). Trimming pared 3 bases from V and 3 bases from J, leaving 14 bases between. CDR1 is MNHEY and CDR2 is SMNVEV in the germline V gene (reference sequence). The CDR3 totals 15 residues. The CDR3 protein is CASSFWRGRDYGYTF. The CDR3 DNA reads as TGTGCCAGCAGTTTCTGGAGGGGCAGAGACTATGGCTACACCTTC.

This chain connects TRBV14 to TRBJ1-2; 7 bases are a match to TRBD1. The junction had 9 bases not matched to a gene; V was cut back by 3 bases and J by 2 bases. Germline V gene data show CDR1 as SGHDN and CDR2 as FVKESK. The CDR3 consists of 16 residues. The CDR3 reads CASSHELQGINYGYTF. In DNA form, the CDR3 reads TGTGCCAGCAGCCACGAATTACAGGGGATCAACTATGGCTACACCTTC.

This rearrangement joins TRBV6-5 to TRBJ2-3; maybe TRBD1 (5 bases). Trimming took 0 bases from V and 2 from J, leaving 9 bases between them. Germline CDR1 reads MNHEY; CDR2 reads SVGAGI. CDR3 length: 15 residues. CDR3 bases: TGTGCCAGCAGTTACTCGGGGCAGCTCACAGATACGCAGTATTTT. Translated: CASSYSGQLTDTQYF.

The chain carries TRBV4-3 and TRBJ1-3, with a possible D match to TRBD1 (5 bases). CDR3 length equals 14 residues. V shed 0 bases and J shed 7 bases, with 10 bases lying between them. In germline, CDR1 is LGHNA, CDR2 YSLEER. The CDR3 nucleotides read TGCGCCAGCAGCCAAGATGTCCGGGGGAACACCATATATTTT. Its translation is CASSQDVRGNTIYF.

This clone showed up just a few times. The V call is TRBV29-1, the J call TRBJ2-7; 10 bases fit TRBD1. From germline, CDR1 is SQVTM and CDR2 ANQGSEA. The CDR3 runs 14 residues. With 4 bases clipped from V and 4 bases from J, the junction kept 7 bases outside the gene matches. The CDR3 DNA is TGCAGCGTTGGGGCCGGGACAGGGGCGTACGAGCAGTACTTC. This sequence encodes CSVGAGTGAYEQYF.

The rearrangement links TRBV9 to TRBJ1-1, with 9 bases identical to TRBD1. V shed 2 bases and J 5 bases; nucleotides not matched to a gene: 7. The length of the CDR3 is 15 residues. In germline, CDR1 is SGDLS, CDR2 YYNGEE. The CDR3 here is CASSVGGQGSTEAFF. In DNA, the CDR3 is TGTGCCAGCAGCGTGGGGGGACAGGGAAGTACTGAAGCTTTCTTT.

In its sample, this clone was seen a few times. The genes are TRBV7-9 and TRBJ2-7; 9 bases match TRBD1. CDR1 and CDR2 (germline): SEHNR, FQNEAQ (reference sequence). The CDR3 is 17 residues long. V lost 4 bases to trimming and J lost 3 bases; unmatched junction nucleotides: 13. The CDR3 region has the DNA TGTGCCAGCAGCTCGCAGAGGGTAGACAGGGGGAACTACGAGCAGTACTTC. Its translation is CASSSQRVDRGNYEQYF.

V and J are TRBV28 and TRBJ1-5; 8 nucleotides agree with TRBD1. Germline-derived CDR1 and CDR2 are MDHEN and SYDVKM. The CDR3 covers 16 residues. V was clipped by 2 bases and J by 1 base; unmatched bases: 4. CDR3 DNA: TGTGCCAGCAGTTTACCAGGGGGCGGGAGCAATCAGCCCCAGCATTTT. This encodes CASSLPGGGSNQPQHF.

V usage is TRBV19 and J usage is TRBJ1-5; 9 nucleotides align to TRBD1. This CDR3 has 13 residues. J was trimmed by 7 bases and V by 7 bases; bases with no gene match: 5. Germline CDR1 reads LNHDA; CDR2 reads SQIVND (reference sequence). The CDR3 region is CASTRTGEQPQHF. In DNA form, the CDR3 reads TGTGCCAGTACCAGGACAGGGGAACAGCCCCAGCATTTT.

The J gene is TRBJ1-2, the V gene TRBV19, with D possibly being TRBD1 (5 bases). From germline, CDR1 is LNHDA and CDR2 SQIVND (reference sequence). The CDR3 length is 18 residues. Trimming took 2 bases from V and 4 from J, leaving 23 bases between them. CDR3 nucleotide sequence: TGTGCCAGTAGTATACCCCTCGGTGCGACGGTCCAGGGCTATGGCTACACCTTC. It yields the protein CASSIPLGATVQGYGYTF.

The V and J genes are TRBV7-6 and TRBJ2-2; D call uncertain. This CDR3 has 14 amino acids. CDR1 SGHVS and CDR2 FNYEAQ come from the germline V gene. V lost 5 bases and J lost 1, with 8 bases in between. The CDR3 DNA sequence: TGTGCCAGCAGCCCCGACTGGAACACCGGGGAGCTGTTTTTT. Translation: CASSPDWNTGELFF. The variable domain in full, with the rest retrieved from reference TRBV7-6 and TRBJ2-2, is GAGVSQSPRYKVTKRGQDVALRCDPISGHVSLYWYRQALGQGPEFLTYFNYEAQQDKSGLPNDRFSAERPEGSISTLTIQRTEQRDSAMYRCASSPDWNTGELFFGEGSRLTVL.

The rearrangement joins TRBV2 to TRBJ1-2, with D uncertain. The V gene's germline CDR1 is SNHLY and CDR2 FYNNEI. V dropped 2 bases and J dropped 7 bases, with 11 bases sitting between them. This CDR3 has 13 amino acids. CDR3 loop: CASSESASGGYTF. CDR3 DNA: TGTGCCAGCAGTGAAAGCGCGTCGGGTGGCTACACCTTC.

The gene calls are TRBV6-5 and TRBJ1-5; D remains ambiguous. The germline gives CDR1 MNHEY, CDR2 SVGAGI. Trimming removed 6 bases from V and 4 bases from J, with 16 bases in between. This CDR3 has 15 amino acids. The CDR3 DNA reads as TGTGCCAGCAGCCTCACTAGGTCAACTAATCAGCCCCAGCATTTT. Its protein is CASSLTRSTNQPQHF.

The chain links TRBV19 to TRBJ2-2, with 10 bases aligning to TRBD2. The CDR3 runs to 16 residues. J was trimmed by 6 bases and V by 6 bases; bases with no gene match: 10. Germline V CDR1 and CDR2: LNHDA, SQIVND (reference sequence). Written as DNA, the CDR3 is TGTGCCAGTAGCTTTAATCTAGCGGGGGCTGCCGGGGAGCTGTTTTTT. Residues: CASSFNLAGAAGELFF.

The chain is built from TRBV28 and TRBJ1-1; 8 positions agree with TRBD1. The ends lost 2 bases at V and 4 bases at J; junction bases unmatched: 0. Germline assignment: CDR1 MDHEN and CDR2 SYDVKM. This CDR3 contains 13 residues. Written as DNA, the CDR3 is TGTGCCAGCAGTTTAGACAGGGGCACTGAAGCTTTCTTT. It specifies CASSLDRGTEAFF.

The J gene is TRBJ2-5, the V gene TRBV30, with 8 positions matching TRBD1. Germline values: CDR1 GTSNPN, CDR2 SVGIG (reference sequence). After removal of 3 bases from V and 4 bases from J, the junction contained 13 bases not matched to a gene. The CDR3 length is 16 residues. Written as DNA, the CDR3 is TGTGCCTGGAGCAACCGGGGACAGGAGGCTCTAGAGACCCAGTACTTC. Its protein is CAWSNRGQEALETQYF. The variable domain in full, with the rest retrieved from reference TRBV30 and TRBJ2-5, is SQTIHQWPATLVQPVGSPLSLECTVEGTSNPNLYWYRQAAGRGLQLLFYSVGIGQISSEVPQNLSASRPQDRQFILSSKKLLLSDSGFYLCAWSNRGQEALETQYFGPGTRLLVL.

J is TRBJ2-7 and V is TRBV28, with a possible D match to TRBD1 (5 bases). V was clipped by 3 bases and J by 1 base, with 13 bases between them. This CDR3 is 15 amino acids long. CDR1 and CDR2 (germline): MDHEN, SYDVKM. Written as DNA, the CDR3 is TGTGCCAGCAGTTTTGAGAAGAAGGGGTCCTACGAGCAGTACTTC. It encodes CASSFEKKGSYEQYF.

The table lists this clone with a few counts. The V and J genes are TRBV5-5 and TRBJ2-6; possible D gene TRBD2, 7 bases. The V gene lost 1 base and the J gene lost 4 bases, with 9 bases spanning the gap. Germline lookup yields CDR1 SGHKS and CDR2 YYEKEE (reference sequence). The CDR3 consists of 15 residues. The CDR3 loop is CASSLRGAGANVLTF. The CDR3 DNA reads as TGTGCCAGCAGCTTGCGGGGGGCCGGGGCCAACGTCCTGACTTTC.

The chain carries TRBV29-1 and TRBJ2-3; 10 bases fit TRBD1. Germline assignment: CDR1 SQVTM and CDR2 ANQGSEA. This CDR3 is built from 15 residues. V shed 2 bases and J 1 base; nucleotides not matched to a gene: 3. The CDR3 sequence: CSVETTGGGTDTQYF. CDR3 in DNA: TGCAGCGTTGAAACGACAGGGGGCGGCACAGATACGCAGTATTTT.

DNA for the CDR3: TGTGCCAGCAGCGAAATATTGACATCAAGCTTGAACACTGAAGCTTTCTTT. This sequence encodes CASSEILTSSLNTEAFF. The V call is TRBV5-8, the J call TRBJ1-1; D is unresolved. With 4 bases removed from V and 0 bases from J, the gap between germline ends came to 19 bases. The CDR3 runs to 17 residues. From germline, CDR1 is SGHTS and CDR2 YDEGEE.

The rearrangement links TRBV27 to TRBJ2-3; 15 bases line up with TRBD2. Per germline, CDR1 MNHEY and CDR2 SMNVEV (reference sequence). The CDR3 covers 15 residues. The V segment lost 8 bases and the J segment 4 bases; nucleotides outside the gene matches: 4. The DNA for the CDR3 is TGTGCCAGCGGGGGACTAGCGGGAGGAGCAGATACGCAGTATTTT. This translates into CASGGLAGGADTQYF.